One T cell receptor beta chain is described in this entry. The data were obtained in a study of blood T cell repertoires in COVID-19. The assay was immunoSEQ multiplex PCR, and TCRdb's table has in-frame clones only and misses some. This sample carries about 140,000 clones, approximately 86% of them seen once, and the ten largest clones take over 0.85%. V dropped 1 base and J dropped 7 bases, with 10 bases sitting between them. Germline loops: CDR1 SGHAT, CDR2 FQNNGV. This CDR3 contains 13 residues. The chain combines TRBV11-2 with TRBJ1-1; D is perhaps TRBD1 (6 bases). Specimen: peripheral blood. This receptor was identified in a woman in her fifties or sixties with acute or convalescent COVID-19. The CDR3: CASSLGGTHEAFF. CDR3 bases: TGTGCCAGCAGCTTAGGGGGGACACATGAAGCTTTCTTT. Full variable domain (remainder filled in from reference TRBV11-2 and TRBJ1-1): EAGVAQSPRYKIIEKRQSVAFWCNPISGHATLYWYQQILGQGPKLLIQFQNNGVVDDSQLPKDRFSAERLKGVDSTLKIQPAKLEDSAVYLCASSLGGTHEAFFGQGTRLTVV.